The 16 T cell receptor delta chains below all came from one sample that was sequenced in a study of gamma-delta chains in newborns, infants, children. TCRdb reprocessed the reads using CATT. The table includes some 4,000 delta-chain clones, roughly 2% detected once. Sequencing was performed on blood. The receptors shown here come from a child who was a newborn, infant or young child, either healthy, febrile or measles-vaccinated (not recorded which).

This clone appeared a few times. TCRdb's protein for this DNA is that of a much larger clone and differs from the translation at residue 3, likely a read error; the protein shown is the DNA translation. The chain links TRDV1 to TRDJ1, with 11 bases fitting TRDD3. The J segment lost 2 bases and the V segment lost 10 bases, leaving 18 bases of the junction unmatched. The CDR3 contains 18 residues. Germline lookup yields CDR1 TSWWSYY and CDR2 QGS. CDR3 loop: CAPFPSYWGISWTDKLIF. As DNA, the CDR3 is TGTGCTCCTTTTCCTTCCTACTGGGGGATAAGCTGGACCGATAAACTCATCTTT.

This clone was seen more than once but under ten times. TCRdb's protein for this DNA is that of a much larger clone and differs from the translation at residue 5, likely a read error; the protein shown is the DNA translation. This CDR3 is CACDGLGDSWDTRQMFF. The CDR3 DNA follows: TGTGCCTGTGACGGACTGGGGGATTCCTGGGACACCCGACAGATGTTTTTC. This chain connects TRDV2 to TRDJ3, with 10 bases matching TRDD3. V gave up 3 bases and J gave up 1 base; unmatched junction bases: 2. CDR1 is GEAIGNYY and CDR2 is EKD in the germline V gene. There are 17 residues in the CDR3.

This clone was counted a few times. This DNA's translation differs at residue 8 from TCRdb's protein, which comes from a much larger clone; a read error is likely, and the protein shown is translated from the DNA. J is TRDJ3 and V is TRDV2; D tentatively fits TRDD2 or TRDD3 (6 bases each). V lost 0 bases and J lost 0, with 11 bases in between. The CDR3 contains 18 residues. Germline-derived CDR1 and CDR2 are GEAIGNYY and EKD. The CDR3 DNA reads as TGTGCCTGTGACACCGGGGATTCCTACTCCTGGGACACCCGACAGATGTTTTTC. It encodes CACDTGDSYSWDTRQMFF.

This clone was counted a few times. TCRdb's listed protein matches a much larger clone and diverges from this DNA's translation at residue 17, likely through a read error; the protein shown comes from the DNA. This chain connects TRDV2 to TRDJ3; 12 bases align to TRDD3. Per the germline V gene, CDR1 is GEAIGNYY and CDR2 is EKD. The CDR3 loop spans 20 amino acids. This CDR3 is CACDTLPTGGYSWDTRKMFF. The CDR3 DNA reads TGTGCCTGTGACACCCTACCTACTGGGGGATACTCCTGGGACACCCGAAAGATGTTTTTC.

This clone was picked up a small number of times. TCRdb shows a much larger clone's protein in place of this DNA's translation, and the two differ at residue 9, likely through a read error; the protein shown is translated from the DNA. V usage is TRDV2 and J usage is TRDJ3; tentative D call: TRDD3 (6 bases). The CDR3 totals 17 residues. V was trimmed by 2 bases and J by 3 bases, leaving 13 bases between them. Germline CDR1 reads GEAIGNYY; CDR2 reads EKD. The CDR3 DNA sequence: TGTGCCTGTGACAGTACTGGGAGCTACTGGGACACCCGACAGATGTTTTTC. Translating gives CACDSTGSYWDTRQMFF.

A note on this clone: The protein that TCRdb holds for this DNA derives from a much larger clone and differs from the translated DNA at residue 5, which likely indicates a read error; the protein shown here is translated from the DNA. The chain links TRDV2 to TRDJ2; TRDD3 matches at 12 bases. The CDR3 is 15 residues long. Germline CDR1 reads GEAIGNYY; CDR2 reads EKD. J was trimmed by 4 bases and V by 3 bases; bases with no gene match: 2. The DNA of the CDR3 is TGTGCCTGTGACGCACTGGGGGATACGACAGCACAACTCTTCTTT. Protein sequence: CACDALGDTTAQLFF.

Comment on this clone: TCRdb's listed protein matches a much larger clone and diverges from this DNA's translation at residue 7, likely through a read error; the protein shown comes from the DNA. The CDR3 protein is CAASEGPGGYTDKLIF. The CDR3 nucleotides are TGTGCAGCAAGCGAGGGCCCTGGCGGGTACACCGATAAACTCATCTTT. The rearrangement links TRAV29/DV5 to TRDJ1; D gene ambiguous. CDR3 size: 16 residues. Germline loops: CDR1 NSMFDY, CDR2 ISSIKDK. With 0 bases removed from V and 0 bases from J, the gap between germline ends came to 15 bases. The entire variable domain, with the rest obtained from reference TRAV29/DV5 and TRDJ1, is as follows: DQQVKQNSPSLSVQEGRISILNCDYTNSMFDYFLWYKKYPAEGPTFLISISSIKDKNEDGRFTVFLNKSAKHLSLHIVPSQPGDSAVYFCAASEGPGGYTDKLIFGKGTRVTVEP.

This clone was seen a few times. The protein given by TCRdb reflects a much larger clone and differs at residue 13 from this DNA's translation, likely from a read error; the protein shown is the DNA's translation. The gene calls are TRDV2 and TRDJ3, with 11 bases matching TRDD3. The CDR3 length is 20 residues. The germline CDR1 and CDR2 sequences are GEAIGNYY and EKD. DNA for the CDR3: TGTGCCTGTGACACCGTACTGGGGGATAAAAGCTCCCGGGACACCCGACAGATGTTTTTC. This encodes CACDTVLGDKSSRDTRQMFF.

To note about this clone: It differs at one base from a far larger clone, so likely a read error. Other DNA sequences in the same sample also yield this CDR3. The V call is TRDV1, the J call TRDJ1; 13 bases fit TRDD3. CDR1 is TSWWSYY and CDR2 is QGS in the germline V gene. This CDR3 has 23 amino acids. The CDR3 spells CALGSQGAGLRATGGYAEFKLIF. For the CDR3, the DNA is TGTGCTCTTGGGTCCCAAGGGGCTGGCCTACGTGCCACTGGGGGATACGCGGAATTTAAACTCATTTTT.

This clone was seen only a few times. The sample carries other DNA sequences with the same CDR3. The genes are TRDV2 and TRDJ3; TRDD3 matches 11 bases. Germline CDR1 GEAIGNYY, CDR2 EKD. The trim removed 2 bases at V and 0 bases at J, leaving 5 bases unmatched. This CDR3 region has 19 residues. This CDR3 reads CACDKVLGDSSWDTRQMFF. DNA of the CDR3: TGTGCCTGTGACAAAGTACTGGGGGATAGCTCCTGGGACACCCGACAGATGTTTTTC.

This clone was observed a few times. With a far larger clone one base away, a read error is the likely cause. The same CDR3 is also encoded by other DNA sequences in this sample. The chain is built from TRDV3 and TRDJ1, with TRDD3 identical over 8 bases. This CDR3 comprises 14 residues. Trimming cost V 5 bases and J 0 bases; bases outside gene matches: 8. CDR1 and CDR2 from the germline V gene are TVYSNPD and GDNSRS (reference sequence). Here the CDR3 reads CALGDTPHTDKLIF. CDR3 coding DNA: TGTGCCCTGGGGGACACTCCCCACACCGATAAACTCATCTTT. Full variable domain (rest looked up from reference TRDV3 and TRDJ1): CDKVTQSSPDQTVASGSEVVLLCTYDTVYSNPDLFWYRIRPDYSFQFVFYGDNSRSEGADFTQGRFSVKHILTQKAFHLVISPVRTEDSATYYCALGDTPHTDKLIFGKGTRVTVEP.

This clone has more than one count but fewer than ten. The TCRdb protein, from a much larger clone, departs from this DNA's translation at residue 11, likely by read error; the protein shown derives from the DNA. CDR3 nucleotides: TGTGCTCTTGGGGATCACTGGCCTGGGGGACACTCGGTGGTGGTGGCAGCACAACTCTTCTTT. Translated: CALGDHWPGGHSVVVAAQLFF. The chain recombines TRDV1 with TRDJ2; 8 nucleotides align to TRDD3. This CDR3 contains 21 residues. Germline V CDR1 and CDR2: TSWWSYY, QGS. J gave up 6 bases and V 3 bases, and 24 bases lay outside the gene matches.

As to this clone: At one of its ends the junction is not consistent with the germline gene, which may arise from a read error. The J gene is TRDJ1, the V gene TRDV1, with D possibly TRDD2 on 9 matching bases. The CDR3 is made up of 21 amino acids. Germline loops: CDR1 TSWWSYY, CDR2 QGS. CDR3 DNA: TGTGCTCTTGGGGAACTCCCCTTCCTACGTCCTTGGGGATACCACGTCGATACACTCATCTTT. Its translation: CALGELPFLRPWGYHVDTLIF.

Note on this clone: This is likely an artifact of a read error, given a far larger clone one base away. This specimen includes other DNA sequences encoding the same CDR3. The V call is TRDV1, the J call TRDJ1; either TRDD2 or TRDD3 may fit D (5 bases each). CDR1 and CDR2 (germline): TSWWSYY, QGS. This CDR3 comprises 15 residues. The CDR3 protein is CALGELCPRTDKLIF. The CDR3 DNA is TGCGCTCTTGGGGAACTTTGTCCTAGAACCGATAAACTCATCTTT.

This clone was picked up a small number of times. A far larger clone is a single base away, which makes a read error likely. Additional DNA sequences in this sample encode the identical CDR3. This sequence joins TRDV1 and TRDJ1; 10 bases are a match to TRDD3. The germline V gene encodes CDR1 TSWWSYY and CDR2 QGS. The CDR3 contains 19 residues. Germline trimming cut 0 bases from V and 4 bases from J; bases unmatched to any gene: 14. In DNA, the CDR3 is TGTGCTCTTGGGGAACTACCCCGTACCGGGGGATACGCAGACGATAAACTCATCTTT. Its translation is CALGELPRTGGYADDKLIF.

Details on this clone: TCRdb has a much larger clone's protein, which differs at residue 11 from the translation of this DNA, likely because of a read error; what is shown is the protein translated from the DNA. This chain joins TRDV1 and TRDJ1, with TRDD3 matching 12 bases. Losses at the gene ends were 5 bases for V and 2 bases for J; bases not matched to a gene: 21. Germline-derived CDR1 and CDR2 are TSWWSYY and QGS. The CDR3 consists of 21 residues. The CDR3 DNA reads as TGTGCTCTTGGGACACCACCCTCGGGTAGAGCACTGGGGGATACTACCGATAAACTCATCTTT. Residues: CALGTPPSGRALGDTTDKLIF.